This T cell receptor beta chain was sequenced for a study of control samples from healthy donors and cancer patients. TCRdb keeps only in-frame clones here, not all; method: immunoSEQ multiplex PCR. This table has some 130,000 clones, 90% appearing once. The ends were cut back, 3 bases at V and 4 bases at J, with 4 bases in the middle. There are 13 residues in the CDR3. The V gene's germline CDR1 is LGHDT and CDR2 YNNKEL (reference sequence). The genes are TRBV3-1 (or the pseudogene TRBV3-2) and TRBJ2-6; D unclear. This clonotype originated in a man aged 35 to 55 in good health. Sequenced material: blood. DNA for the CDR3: TGTGCCAGCAGCCAGCCCGGGGCCAACGTCCTGACTTTC. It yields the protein CASSQPGANVLTF.